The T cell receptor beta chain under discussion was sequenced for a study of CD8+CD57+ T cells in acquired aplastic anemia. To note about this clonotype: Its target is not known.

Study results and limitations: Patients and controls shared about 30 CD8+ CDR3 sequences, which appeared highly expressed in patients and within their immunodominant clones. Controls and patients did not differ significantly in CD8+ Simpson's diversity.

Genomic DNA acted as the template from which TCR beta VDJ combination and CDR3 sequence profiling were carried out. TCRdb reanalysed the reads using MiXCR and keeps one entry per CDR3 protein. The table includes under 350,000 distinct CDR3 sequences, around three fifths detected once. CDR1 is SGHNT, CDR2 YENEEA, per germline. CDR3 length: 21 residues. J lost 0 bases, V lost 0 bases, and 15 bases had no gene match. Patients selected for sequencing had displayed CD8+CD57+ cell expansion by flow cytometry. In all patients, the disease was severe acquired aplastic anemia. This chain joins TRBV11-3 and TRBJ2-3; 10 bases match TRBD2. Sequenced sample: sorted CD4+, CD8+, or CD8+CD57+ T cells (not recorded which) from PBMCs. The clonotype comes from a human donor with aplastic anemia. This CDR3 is CASSLDLPASGRRVSTDTQYF. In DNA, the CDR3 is TGTGCCAGCAGCTTAGATCTCCCCGCTAGCGGGAGAAGGGTTAGCACAGATACGCAGTATTTT.